Each of the 9 T cell receptor beta chains below was sequenced from the same sample in a study of CD8 T cells in ankylosing spondylitis. TCRdb used MiXCR to reprocess the 5' RACE reads, holding one entry per CDR3 protein. The data contain about 240,000 distinct CDR3 sequences, 7.5% to 9% of them singletons. Sequenced material: blood, either unsorted or a sorted T cell fraction (not recorded which). The receptors shown here come from a male donor with ankylosing spondylitis or in good health (not recorded which).

This clonotype was detected many times. The chain combines TRBV29-1 with TRBJ2-1; no definite D call. There are 14 residues in the CDR3. V was pared by 4 bases and J by 0 bases, with 10 bases between. The germline V gene has CDR1 SQVTM and CDR2 ANQGSEA. CDR3 coding DNA: TGCAGCGTTGGGTTGGACCCCTCCTACAATGAGCAGTTCTTC. Its translation is CSVGLDPSYNEQFF.

There are a few counts of this clonotype. J is TRBJ2-5 and V is TRBV12-3 or TRBV12-4; 9 nucleotides agree with TRBD2. J lost 5 bases, V lost 3 bases, and 10 bases had no gene match. The CDR3 is 16 amino acids. The CDR3 protein is CASSFSSGSPRETQYF. CDR3 DNA sequence: TGTGCCAGCAGTTTTAGTAGCGGGAGCCCTAGGGAGACCCAGTACTTC.

This clonotype was seen a few times. The chain links TRBV7-9 to TRBJ1-2; 8 bases match TRBD1. Unmatched junction bases numbered 2, after V lost 1 base and J lost 4 bases. In germline, CDR1 is SEHNR, CDR2 FQNEAQ (reference sequence). This CDR3 is built from 14 residues. The CDR3 region is CASSLETGVYGYTF. The CDR3 region has the DNA TGTGCCAGCAGCTTAGAGACAGGGGTCTATGGCTACACCTTC.

This clonotype was recorded at least ten times. This rearrangement joins TRBV3-1 to TRBJ2-3; TRBD2 matches at 7 bases. This CDR3 is built from 15 residues. The V gene end was trimmed by 1 base and the J gene end by 4 bases; junction bases not matched to a gene: 5. CDR1 is LGHDT, CDR2 YNNKEL, per germline (reference sequence). CDR3 sequence (DNA): TGTGCCAGCAGCCAAGGGGGGGGGGAATCAGATACGCAGTATTTT. This translates into CASSQGGGESDTQYF.

This clonotype was counted ten times or more. The gene calls are TRBV5-1 and TRBJ2-1; D ambiguous. This CDR3 comprises 13 residues. Germline V gives CDR1 SGHRS, CDR2 YFSETQ. V gave up 4 bases and J gave up 9 bases, with 14 bases separating them. CDR3 bases: TGCGCCAGCAGCCAGATGGAGCAGAGTGAGCAGTTCTTC. It codes for CASSQMEQSEQFF. The full variable domain, with the rest looked up from reference TRBV5-1 and TRBJ2-1, is KAGVTQTPRYLIKTRGQQVTLSCSPISGHRSVSWYQQTPGQGLQFLFEYFSETQRNKGNFPGRFSGRQFSNSRSEMNVSTLELGDSALYLCASSQMEQSEQFFGPGTRLTVL.

This clonotype was counted at least ten times. The J gene is TRBJ2-7, the V gene TRBV6-5, with 8 bases that match TRBD1. The CDR3 extends over 15 amino acids. J lost 5 bases, V lost 6 bases, and 12 bases had no gene match. CDR1 is MNHEY, CDR2 SVGAGI, per germline. CDR3 bases: TGTGCCAGCAGATACACTCCGGACAGGGTCCACGAGCAGTACTTC. Translated, it gives CASRYTPDRVHEQYF.

This clonotype occurred a few times. The chain couples TRBV12-3 or TRBV12-4 to TRBJ2-2, with D possibly matching TRBD2 (6 bases). The CDR3 contains 13 residues. Trimming removed 5 bases from V and 5 bases from J, with 9 bases in between. The CDR3 sequence is CASSGGRTGELFF. The CDR3 DNA reads as TGTGCCAGCAGTGGAGGGAGAACCGGGGAGCTGTTTTTT.

This clonotype was recorded many times. This sequence joins TRBV20-1 and TRBJ2-3; D uncertain. Germline CDR1 DFQATT, CDR2 SNEGSKA (reference sequence). This CDR3 contains 16 residues. V lost 0 bases and J lost 4, with 17 bases in between. In nucleotides, the CDR3 is TGCAGTGCTAGAGATCCCGGGCCCACCCCTCCAGATACGCAGTATTTT. It translates to CSARDPGPTPPDTQYF.

The table lists this clonotype with many counts. V usage is TRBV7-9 and J usage is TRBJ2-3; D gene ambiguous. V gave up 3 bases and J gave up 4 bases, with 8 bases separating them. The CDR3 covers 13 residues. Germline V CDR1 and CDR2: SEHNR, FQNEAQ (reference sequence). CDR3 DNA: TGTGCCAGCAGCTTGTCGCATGCAGATACGCAGTATTTT. It translates to CASSLSHADTQYF. The variable domain in full, completed from reference TRBV7-9 and TRBJ2-3, reads DTGVSQNPRHKITKRGQNVTFRCDPISEHNRLYWYRQTLGQGPEFLTYFQNEAQLEKSRLLSDRFSAERPKGSFSTLEIQRTEQGDSAMYLCASSLSHADTQYFGPGTRLTVL.